These T cell receptor beta chains were read from a single sample in a study of T cell responses to AZD1222 COVID-19 vaccine. Libraries were prepared by immunoSEQ multiplex PCR; TCRdb keeps only in-frame clonotypes and omits some of them. In the table there are over 130,000 clones, just over 90% of which are singletons. This specimen consisted of peripheral blood, obtained on day 0 of AZD1222 vaccination. Source of these receptors: an adult in good health. Both conserved end residues are part of each CDR3. Each record gives: D gene, clone size, V gene, J gene, CDR3 DNA, CDR3 protein. The D gene is left open where the match is weak. Size is omitted from some rows. Given values are once, few, many or a class for expanded clones.

D gene: TRBD1; clone size: NA; V gene: TRBV5-1; J gene: TRBJ1-2; CDR3 DNA: TGCGCCAGCAGCTTTTTCCAGCCAGGGGGTCACTATGGCTACACCTTC; CDR3 protein: CASSFFQPGGHYGYTF
D gene: NA; clone size: NA; V gene: TRBV25-1; J gene: TRBJ2-2; CDR3 DNA: TGTGCCAGCAGTGAATCCTGGCGTGACACCGGGGAGCTGTTTTTT; CDR3 protein: CASSESWRDTGELFF
D gene: TRBD1; clone size: few; V gene: TRBV19; J gene: TRBJ1-1; CDR3 DNA: TGTGCCAGTAATCCGGACAGGGACACTGAAGCTTTCTTT; CDR3 protein: CASNPDRDTEAFF
D gene: NA; clone size: once; V gene: TRBV7-2; J gene: TRBJ1-2; CDR3 DNA: TGTGCCAGCAGCTTAGGGGGCGGGGCAGGCCGGGAGGGCTACACCTTC; CDR3 protein: CASSLGGGAGREGYTF
D gene: NA; clone size: once; V gene: TRBV5-4; J gene: TRBJ1-2; CDR3 DNA: TGTGCCAGCAGCTTGCGAGGGCCGGACTATGGCTACACCTTC; CDR3 protein: CASSLRGPDYGYTF
D gene: TRBD1; clone size: NA; V gene: TRBV7-9; J gene: TRBJ2-7; CDR3 DNA: TGTGCCTCCGGGACAGGCCCCTACGAGCAGTACTTC; CDR3 protein: CASGTGPYEQYF
D gene: NA; clone size: NA; V gene: TRBV4-1; J gene: TRBJ1-2; CDR3 DNA: TGCGCCAGCAGCCTCACCGAAGCTAAGAACTATGGCTACACCTTC; CDR3 protein: CASSLTEAKNYGYTF
D gene: NA; clone size: NA; V gene: TRBV10-3; J gene: TRBJ1-2; CDR3 DNA: TGTGCCATCAGTGAGTCCGGGGAAGGGGGCTATGGCTACACCTTC; CDR3 protein: CAISESGEGGYGYTF
D gene: NA; clone size: NA; V gene: TRBV18; J gene: TRBJ1-3; CDR3 DNA: TGTGCCAGCTCACCTATTGTACTACAGGGTACGGGAGGAAACACCATATATTTT; CDR3 protein: CASSPIVLQGTGGNTIYF
D gene: TRBD2; clone size: NA; V gene: TRBV30; J gene: TRBJ2-7; CDR3 DNA: TGTGCCTGGAGTGTAGACGGACTAGCGGCCGAGCAGTACTTC; CDR3 protein: CAWSVDGLAAEQYF
D gene: NA; clone size: NA; V gene: TRBV2; J gene: TRBJ2-1; CDR3 DNA: TGTGCCAGCAGTGATCTGTCGAGCTCCTACAATGAGCAGTTCTTC; CDR3 protein: CASSDLSSSYNEQFF
D gene: NA; clone size: NA; V gene: TRBV4-3; J gene: TRBJ1-2; CDR3 DNA: TGCGCCAGCAGCCAAGATATTACAGCTAACTATGGCTACACCTTC; CDR3 protein: CASSQDITANYGYTF
D gene: NA; clone size: NA; V gene: TRBV4-3; J gene: TRBJ1-2; CDR3 DNA: TGCGCCAGCAGCCAAGGGTCGGGGGGAGGGGCGTATGGCTACACCTTC; CDR3 protein: CASSQGSGGGAYGYTF
D gene: TRBD2; clone size: NA; V gene: TRBV11-2; J gene: TRBJ2-1; CDR3 DNA: TGTGCCAGCAGCGTATTTGGGCGGGAGGTATACAATGAGCAGTTCTTC; CDR3 protein: CASSVFGREVYNEQFF
D gene: NA; clone size: NA; V gene: TRBV9; J gene: TRBJ2-7; CDR3 DNA: TGTGCCAGCAGCCTTTCGACAGGCCCCCTGTACTTC; CDR3 protein: CASSLSTGPLYF
D gene: NA; clone size: NA; V gene: TRBV15; J gene: TRBJ1-6; CDR3 DNA: TGTGCCACCAGCAGAGATCTGGGCTCCCCCCTCCACTTT; CDR3 protein: CATSRDLGSPLHF
D gene: NA; clone size: NA; V gene: TRBV7-9; J gene: TRBJ2-3; CDR3 DNA: TGTGCCAGCAGCTTAGGGCAGGGTAACACAGATACGCAGTATTTT; CDR3 protein: CASSLGQGNTDTQYF
D gene: TRBD2; clone size: NA; V gene: TRBV7-2; J gene: TRBJ2-3; CDR3 DNA: TGTGCCAGCAGCCCCAGGACTAGCGGCACAGATACGCAGTATTTT; CDR3 protein: CASSPRTSGTDTQYF
D gene: NA; clone size: NA; V gene: TRBV6-5; J gene: TRBJ2-7; CDR3 DNA: TGTGCCAGCAGTTTCGGGGCGTCCTACGAGCAGTACTTC; CDR3 protein: CASSFGASYEQYF
D gene: TRBD1; clone size: NA; V gene: TRBV7-9; J gene: TRBJ2-3; CDR3 DNA: TGTGCCAGCAGCTTTCCCTTAGGACAGGGACTTAGCACAGATACGCAGTATTTT; CDR3 protein: CASSFPLGQGLSTDTQYF
D gene: NA; clone size: NA; V gene: TRBV3-1/TRBV3-2; J gene: TRBJ1-4; CDR3 DNA: TGTGCCAGCAGCCAGAACCAACCCGGGACAAATGAAAAACTGTTTTTT; CDR3 protein: CASSQNQPGTNEKLFF
D gene: TRBD1; clone size: NA; V gene: TRBV29-1; J gene: TRBJ2-2; CDR3 DNA: TGCAGCGTTCTGACAGGGACGGACACCGGGGAGCTGTTTTTT; CDR3 protein: CSVLTGTDTGELFF